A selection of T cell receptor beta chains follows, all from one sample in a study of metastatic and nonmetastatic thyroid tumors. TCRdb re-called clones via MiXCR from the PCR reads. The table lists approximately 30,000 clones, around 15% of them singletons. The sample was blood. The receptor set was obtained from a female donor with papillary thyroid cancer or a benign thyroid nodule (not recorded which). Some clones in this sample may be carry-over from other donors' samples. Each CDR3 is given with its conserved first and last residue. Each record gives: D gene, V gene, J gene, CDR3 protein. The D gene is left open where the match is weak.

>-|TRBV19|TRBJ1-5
CASNQNSYTPYSNQPQHF
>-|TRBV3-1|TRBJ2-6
CASGGGSGANVLTF
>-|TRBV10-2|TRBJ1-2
CASSDSQANYGYTF
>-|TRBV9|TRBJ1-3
CASSVGLLTGNTIYF
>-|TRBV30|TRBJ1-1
CAWSPLDRMNSEAFF
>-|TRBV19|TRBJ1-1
CASSSPGGRLNTEAFF
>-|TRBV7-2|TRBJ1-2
CASSRSSTYYGYTF
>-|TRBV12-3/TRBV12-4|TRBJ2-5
CASSLGSTETQYF
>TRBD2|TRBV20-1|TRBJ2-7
CSAIKLAGPTYEQYF
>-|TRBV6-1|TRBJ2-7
CASSRSGPSYEQYF
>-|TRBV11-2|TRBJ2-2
CASSFKRVNRELFF
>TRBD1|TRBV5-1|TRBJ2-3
CASSYGDRSTDTQYF
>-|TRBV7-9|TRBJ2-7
CASIPLYYEQYF
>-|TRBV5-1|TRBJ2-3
CASSLGRLHTDTQYF
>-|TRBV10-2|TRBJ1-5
CASSEDGRGFNQPQHF
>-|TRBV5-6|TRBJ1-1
CASRWASGTEAFF
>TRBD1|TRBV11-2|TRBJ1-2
CASSRDRVNYGYTF
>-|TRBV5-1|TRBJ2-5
CASSLVPGGPETQYF
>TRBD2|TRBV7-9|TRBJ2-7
CASSLGTSGDKYF
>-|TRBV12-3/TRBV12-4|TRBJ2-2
CATDRGGQDGELFF
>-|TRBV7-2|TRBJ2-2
CASSLVAGIDGELFF
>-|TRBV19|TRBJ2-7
CASFKGGEQYF
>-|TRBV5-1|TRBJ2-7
CASSLGQETYEQYF
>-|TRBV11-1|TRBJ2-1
CASSFSVSGDYNEQFF
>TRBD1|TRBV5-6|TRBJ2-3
CASSVPGQSPWGTDTQYF
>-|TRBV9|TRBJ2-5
CASSNGGGQETQYF